The T cell receptor (beta chain) described here comes from a study of spatial heterogeneity in lung cancer. About the study: Sequencing consistently turned up more beta-chain sequences than alpha-chain sequences. Raw reads showed each unique TCR and UMI combination turning up more than ten times on average.

Deletions cut 3 bases from V and 0 bases from J, with 8 bases between. The length of the CDR3 is 13 residues. The V gene's germline CDR1 is SQVTM and CDR2 ANQGSEA. Individual TCR cDNA molecules each bore their own unique molecular identifier. TCRdb fed the 5' RACE reads into MiXCR, producing one record per CDR3 protein. The table lists 10,000 to 15,000 distinct CDR3 sequences, around 15% of them singletons. Sample time point: sample taken at primary tumor resection. The sequenced material consisted of unsorted whole RNA from tumor, nontumor lung or frozen PBMC. The cohort: 70 to 85 early-stage, untreated non-small cell lung cancer patients.

The clonotype comes from a male donor with early-stage non-small cell lung cancer. Here the sequenced sample was PBMCs, taken at surgery. The chain employs TRBV29-1 and TRBJ1-1; D call uncertain. CDR3 nucleotides: TGCAGCGTTGACGCATATATGAACACTGAAGCTTTCTTT. As protein: CSVDAYMNTEAFF.